Listed here are 20 T cell receptor beta chains from one sample, sequenced in a study of shared clonotypes between healthy human individuals. The table came from immunoSEQ multiplex PCR; TCRdb's copy has only in-frame clones and leaves some out. The sample includes over a million clones, over 95% seen only once; the top ten take 1% to 1.5%. Sequencing was performed on naive CD4+ T cells sorted from blood. Subset reported: CD45RA+ positively selected. Receptors originate from a man aged 25 to 40 in good health.

A single count supports this clone. In DNA form, the CDR3 reads TGTGCCAGTAGTAATCAGCGCAGATATAACGCGAACACCGGGGAGCTGTTTTTT. Protein: CASSNQRRYNANTGELFF. The chain has TRBV19 and TRBJ2-2; D unresolved. The CDR3 runs 18 residues. V dropped 4 bases and J dropped 0 bases, with 18 bases sitting between them. The germline V gene encodes CDR1 LNHDA and CDR2 SQIVND (reference sequence).

The V and J genes are TRBV19 and TRBJ1-4; 8 bases match TRBD1. CDR3 length: 13 residues. Germline CDR1 and CDR2: LNHDA and SQIVND (reference sequence). V dropped 8 bases and J dropped 5; count of bases not matched to a gene: 4. The DNA of the CDR3 is TGTGCCAGTGGACAGGGTCGAAATGAAAAACTGTTTTTT. Translation: CASGQGRNEKLFF.

On this clone itself: Other DNA sequences in the sample encode the same CDR3. The rearrangement uses TRBV4-3 and TRBJ2-7; D gene uncertain. This CDR3 region has 15 residues. V was trimmed by 0 bases and J by 2 bases, leaving 11 bases between them. Germline CDR1 is LGHNA and CDR2 is YSLEER. CDR3 protein: CASSQDRHSTYEQYF. As DNA, the CDR3 is TGCGCCAGCAGCCAAGATAGACACTCCACCTACGAGCAGTACTTC.

The V gene is TRBV18, the J gene TRBJ2-5; D gene ambiguous. V was clipped by 5 bases and J by 2 bases, with 9 bases between them. The CDR3 has 13 residues. Germline values: CDR1 KGHSH, CDR2 LQKENI. The CDR3, as DNA: TGTGCCAGCTCATCCCACGCGCAAGAGACCCAGTACTTC. Translated: CASSSHAQETQYF.

The chain employs TRBV6-6 and TRBJ2-7; 7 bases agree with TRBD1. Germline CDR1 MNHNY, CDR2 SVGAGI (reference sequence). The ends lost 6 bases at V and 0 bases at J; junction bases unmatched: 8. The CDR3 has 15 amino acids. CDR3 sequence reads: CASRPYRDSSYEQYF. For the CDR3, the DNA is TGTGCCAGCAGACCGTACCGGGACAGCTCCTACGAGCAGTACTTC.

The rearrangement uses TRBV9 and TRBJ1-5, with TRBD1 matching over 10 bases. From germline, CDR1 is SGDLS and CDR2 YYNGEE. The trim removed 3 bases at V and 6 bases at J, leaving 3 bases unmatched. This CDR3 region has 14 residues. The CDR3 sequence is CASSAGQGLQPQHF. Written as DNA, the CDR3 is TGTGCCAGCAGCGCGGGACAGGGGCTTCAGCCCCAGCATTTT.

V and J are TRBV27 and TRBJ1-4; 9 bases line up with TRBD1. Losses at the gene ends were 3 bases for V and 7 bases for J; bases not matched to a gene: 12. The germline CDR1 and CDR2 sequences are MNHEY and SMNVEV (reference sequence). The CDR3 contains 17 residues. The CDR3 DNA follows: TGTGCCAGCAGTTTGCGTTCGCCTGGACAGGGGATTGAAAAACTGTTTTTT. Its translation is CASSLRSPGQGIEKLFF.

The chain links TRBV28 to TRBJ1-5; unclear D gene. V shed 3 bases and J shed 4 bases, with 10 bases lying between them. Germline CDR1 reads MDHEN; CDR2 reads SYDVKM. The CDR3 contains 14 residues. The CDR3 DNA reads TGTGCCAGCAGTTTCGACTTACGGAATCAGCCCCAGCATTTT. It is translated as CASSFDLRNQPQHF.

Concerning this clone: Other DNA sequences from this sample encode an identical CDR3 as well. The chain recombines TRBV19 with TRBJ2-5, with a weak D call TRBD2 (6 bases). V was cut by 5 bases and J by 4 bases, with 14 bases left in between. This CDR3 region has 14 residues. The germline gives CDR1 LNHDA, CDR2 SQIVND (reference sequence). CDR3 residues: CASSSDWGGETQYF. The CDR3 region has the DNA TGTGCCAGTAGTTCCGACTGGGGAGGAGAGACCCAGTACTTC.

The rearrangement joins TRBV6-5 to TRBJ2-7; TRBD2 matches at 7 bases. Germline values: CDR1 MNHEY, CDR2 SVGAGI. The CDR3 consists of 15 residues. V lost 0 bases and J lost 0; bases outside the gene matches: 2. The CDR3 loop reads CASSYSLAASYEQYF. CDR3 bases: TGTGCCAGCAGTTACTCGCTAGCGGCCTCCTACGAGCAGTACTTC.

This rearrangement joins TRBV28 to TRBJ2-4; unclear D gene. This CDR3 spans 13 amino acids. V was clipped by 5 bases and J by 8 bases, with 13 bases between them. Looked up from germline, CDR1 is MDHEN and CDR2 is SYDVKM. CDR3 DNA: TGTGCCAGCAGTCGTCGTTTCACAGACATTCAGTACTTC. Translated, it gives CASSRRFTDIQYF.

V usage is TRBV9 and J usage is TRBJ2-2; the match to TRBD2 covers 8 bases. V dropped 3 bases and J dropped 6; count of bases not matched to a gene: 4. Germline V gives CDR1 SGDLS, CDR2 YYNGEE. This CDR3 spans 14 amino acids. The CDR3 loop reads CASSGATSAGELFF. The DNA of the CDR3 is TGTGCCAGCAGCGGGGCGACTAGCGCCGGGGAGCTGTTTTTT.

CDR3 nucleotides: TGTGCCACCAGCAGAGCAGGACTAACCTACGAGCAGTACTTC. It translates to CATSRAGLTYEQYF. The genes are TRBV15 and TRBJ2-7; D might be TRBD2 (6 bases). The germline V gene encodes CDR1 LNHNV and CDR2 YYDKDF (reference sequence). The CDR3 runs to 14 residues. V was cut by 1 base and J by 2 bases, with 9 bases left in between. The entire variable domain, with the rest obtained from reference TRBV15 and TRBJ2-7, is as follows: DAMVIQNPRYQVTQFGKPVTLSCSQTLNHNVMYWYQQKSSQAPKLLFHYYDKDFNNEADTPDNFQSRRPNTSFCFLDIRSPGLGDTAMYLCATSRAGLTYEQYFGPGTRLTVT.

The V and J genes are TRBV5-4 and TRBJ2-7, with 7 bases that match TRBD2. The CDR3 covers 15 residues. The V segment lost 0 bases and the J segment 3 bases; nucleotides outside the gene matches: 6. Germline-derived CDR1 and CDR2 are SGHNT and YYREEE (reference sequence). The CDR3 nucleotides read TGTGCCAGCAGCTTGGCCGAGCGGGGACTCTACGAGCAGTACTTC. This codes for CASSLAERGLYEQYF.

Concerning this clone: Additional DNA sequences in this sample encode the identical CDR3. V usage is TRBV19 and J usage is TRBJ2-1; maybe TRBD1 (6 bases). This CDR3 region has 11 residues. Trimming took 3 bases from V and 10 from J, leaving 7 bases between them. Germline assignment: CDR1 LNHDA and CDR2 SQIVND (reference sequence). CDR3 nucleotide sequence: TGTGCCAGTAGTATCACAGGGGAGCAGTTCTTC. It translates to CASSITGEQFF. Using reference TRBV19 and TRBJ2-1 for the parts outside the CDR3, the full variable domain is DGGITQSPKYLFRKEGQNVTLSCEQNLNHDAMYWYRQDPGQGLRLIYYSQIVNDFQKGDIAEGYSVSREKKESFPLTVTSAQKNPTAFYLCASSITGEQFFGPGTRLTVL.

This chain links TRBV6-5 with TRBJ2-7, with D uncertain. The V and J ends lost 3 bases and 2 bases respectively, with 14 bases between them. The CDR3 has 15 residues. Germline lookup yields CDR1 MNHEY and CDR2 SVGAGI. The CDR3 sequence is CASSYQVKAAYEQYF. In nucleotides, the CDR3 is TGTGCCAGCAGTTATCAAGTAAAGGCAGCCTACGAGCAGTACTTC.

CDR3 protein: CASSSGLADTYEQYF. The DNA of the CDR3 is TGTGCCAGCAGCTCCGGACTAGCGGATACCTACGAGCAGTACTTC. This chain links TRBV7-2 with TRBJ2-7, with 10 bases that match TRBD2. The ends lost 4 bases at V and 2 bases at J; junction bases unmatched: 5. This CDR3 spans 15 amino acids. Germline assignment: CDR1 SGHTA and CDR2 FQGNSA.

The chain employs TRBV5-6 and TRBJ2-6, with a tentative D call TRBD1 (6 bases). The V end lost 3 bases, the J end lost 2 bases, and 9 bases lay between the germline ends. This CDR3 has 15 amino acids. Germline lookup yields CDR1 SGHDT and CDR2 YYEEEE. CDR3 amino acids: CASSSQGAGANVLTF. CDR3 sequence (DNA): TGTGCCAGCAGCTCACAGGGCGCTGGGGCCAACGTCCTGACTTTC.

The chain links TRBV19 to TRBJ2-2, with a weak D call TRBD1 (6 bases). The CDR3 contains 14 residues. V gave up 8 bases and J gave up 0 bases, with 10 bases separating them. Per germline, CDR1 LNHDA and CDR2 SQIVND (reference sequence). The CDR3 sequence is CASRQAANTGELFF. CDR3 in DNA: TGTGCCAGTCGACAGGCCGCGAACACCGGGGAGCTGTTTTTT.

Of note for this clone: The identical CDR3 is also encoded by other nucleotide sequences in the sample. The chain recombines TRBV5-1 with TRBJ1-2, with unresolved D. CDR1 and CDR2 (germline): SGHRS, YFSETQ. V was clipped by 0 bases and J by 0 bases, with 9 bases between them. The CDR3 has 15 amino acids. The CDR3, as DNA: TGCGCCAGCAGCTTGGTACCCGGAGCTAACTATGGCTACACCTTC. Amino acids: CASSLVPGANYGYTF.